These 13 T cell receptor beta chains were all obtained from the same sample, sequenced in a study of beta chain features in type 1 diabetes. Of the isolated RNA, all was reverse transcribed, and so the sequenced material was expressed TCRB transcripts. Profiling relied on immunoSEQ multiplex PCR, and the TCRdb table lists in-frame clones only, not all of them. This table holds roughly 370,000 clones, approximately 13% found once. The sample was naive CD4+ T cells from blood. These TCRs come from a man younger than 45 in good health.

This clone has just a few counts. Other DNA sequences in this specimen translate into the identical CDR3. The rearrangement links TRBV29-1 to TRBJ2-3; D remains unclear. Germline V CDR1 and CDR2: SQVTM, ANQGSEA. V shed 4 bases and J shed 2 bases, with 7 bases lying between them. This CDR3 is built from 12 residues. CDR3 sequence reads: CSVGGSTDTQYF. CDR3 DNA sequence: TGCAGCGTTGGGGGATCCACAGATACGCAGTATTTT.

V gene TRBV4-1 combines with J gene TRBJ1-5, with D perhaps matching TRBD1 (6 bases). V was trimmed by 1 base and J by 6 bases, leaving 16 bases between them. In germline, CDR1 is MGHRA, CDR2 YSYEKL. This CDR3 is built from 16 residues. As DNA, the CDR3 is TGCGCCAGCAGCCAAGTGTCGGGGGGCTGGGGTCAGCCCCAGCATTTT. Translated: CASSQVSGGWGQPQHF.

CDR3 in amino acids: CASSQASSSSYNEQFF. The DNA of the CDR3 is TGTGCCAGCAGCCAAGCAAGCTCGAGCTCCTACAATGAGCAGTTCTTC. V gene TRBV4-2 combines with J gene TRBJ2-1; no clear D. V lost 1 base to trimming and J lost 0 bases, with 10 bases between them. Germline loops: CDR1 LGHNA, CDR2 YNFKEQ. The CDR3 totals 16 residues.

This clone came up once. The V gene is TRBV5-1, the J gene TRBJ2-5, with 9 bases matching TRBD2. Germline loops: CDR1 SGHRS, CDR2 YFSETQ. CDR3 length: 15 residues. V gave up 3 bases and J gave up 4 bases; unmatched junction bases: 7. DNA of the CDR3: TGCGCCAGCAGCTCACTAGCGGGTGCCGGAGAGACCCAGTACTTC. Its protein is CASSSLAGAGETQYF. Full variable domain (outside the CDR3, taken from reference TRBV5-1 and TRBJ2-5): KAGVTQTPRYLIKTRGQQVTLSCSPISGHRSVSWYQQTPGQGLQFLFEYFSETQRNKGNFPGRFSGRQFSNSRSEMNVSTLELGDSALYLCASSSLAGAGETQYFGPGTRLLVL.

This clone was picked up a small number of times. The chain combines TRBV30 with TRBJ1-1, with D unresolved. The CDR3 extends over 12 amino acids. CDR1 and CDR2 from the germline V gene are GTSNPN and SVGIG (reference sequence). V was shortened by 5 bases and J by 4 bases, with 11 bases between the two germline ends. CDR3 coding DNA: TGTGCCTGGGGGCATGGAACCACTGAAGCTTTCTTT. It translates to CAWGHGTTEAFF.

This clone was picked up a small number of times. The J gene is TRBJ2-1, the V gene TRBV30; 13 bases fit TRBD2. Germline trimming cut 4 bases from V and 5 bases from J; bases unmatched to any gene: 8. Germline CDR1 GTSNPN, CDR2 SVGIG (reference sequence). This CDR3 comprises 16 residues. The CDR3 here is CAWKDLGLAGDNEQFF. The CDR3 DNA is TGTGCCTGGAAGGACCTCGGACTAGCGGGAGACAATGAGCAGTTCTTC.

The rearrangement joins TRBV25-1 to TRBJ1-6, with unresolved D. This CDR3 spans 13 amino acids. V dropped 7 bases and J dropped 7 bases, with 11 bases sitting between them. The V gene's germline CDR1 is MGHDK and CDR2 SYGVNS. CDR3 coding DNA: TGTGCCAGCAACGGGCCTCACAATTCACCCCTCCACTTT. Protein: CASNGPHNSPLHF.

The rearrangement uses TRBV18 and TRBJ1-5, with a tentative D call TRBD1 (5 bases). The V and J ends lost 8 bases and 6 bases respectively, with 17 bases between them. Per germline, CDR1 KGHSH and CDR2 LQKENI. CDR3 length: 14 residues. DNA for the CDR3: TGTGCCAGCGGGACGACTAGGGAAAGTCAGCCCCAGCATTTT. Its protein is CASGTTRESQPQHF.

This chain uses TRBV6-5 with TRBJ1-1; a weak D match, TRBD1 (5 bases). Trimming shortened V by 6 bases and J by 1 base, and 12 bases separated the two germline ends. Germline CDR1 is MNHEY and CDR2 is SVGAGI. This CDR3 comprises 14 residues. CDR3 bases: TGTGCCAGCAGCTATGGGACGGGGAACACTGAAGCTTTCTTT. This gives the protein CASSYGTGNTEAFF.

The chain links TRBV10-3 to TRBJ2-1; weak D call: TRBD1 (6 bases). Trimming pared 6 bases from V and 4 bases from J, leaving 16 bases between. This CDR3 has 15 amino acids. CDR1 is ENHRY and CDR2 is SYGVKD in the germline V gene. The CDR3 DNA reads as TGTGCCATCAGACAACAGGGTTTGCGGTACAATGAGCAGTTCTTC. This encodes CAIRQQGLRYNEQFF.

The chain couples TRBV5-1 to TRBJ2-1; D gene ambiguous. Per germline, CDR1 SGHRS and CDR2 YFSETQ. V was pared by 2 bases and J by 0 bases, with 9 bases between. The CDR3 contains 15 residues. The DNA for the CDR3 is TGCGCCAGCAGCTTACGATCGAGCTCCTACAATGAGCAGTTCTTC. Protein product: CASSLRSSSYNEQFF.

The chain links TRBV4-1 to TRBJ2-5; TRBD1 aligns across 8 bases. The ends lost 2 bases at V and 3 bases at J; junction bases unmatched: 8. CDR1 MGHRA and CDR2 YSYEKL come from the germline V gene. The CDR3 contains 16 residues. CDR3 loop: CASSQMTRGLEETQYF. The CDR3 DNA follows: TGCGCCAGCAGCCAAATGACCAGGGGGCTCGAAGAGACCCAGTACTTC.

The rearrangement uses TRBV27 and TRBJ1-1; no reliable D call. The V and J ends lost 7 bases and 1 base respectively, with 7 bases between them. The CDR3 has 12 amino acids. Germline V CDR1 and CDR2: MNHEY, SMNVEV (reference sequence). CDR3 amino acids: CASTGGNTEAFF. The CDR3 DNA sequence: TGTGCCAGCACGGGCGGGAACACTGAAGCTTTCTTT.